This TCR beta chain was captured by sequencing in a study of T-cell reconstitution after alpha-beta-depleted transplantation in children. Library preparation (for TCRbeta) was performed with unique molecular identifiers. TCRdb reprocessed the PCR reads with MiXCR, giving one entry per CDR3 protein. Counted here are roughly 570,000 distinct CDR3 sequences, 25% to 30% occurring once; the ten biggest clones make up 30% to 45%. Study outcomes and limitations: Reports say that about two months after transplant, the alpha-beta T cells came out of several hundred graft clones that had expanded.

With respect to this clonotype: Its antigen remains unidentified. A much larger clone lies a single base off, so this may be a read error.

In germline, CDR1 is SGDLS, CDR2 YYNGEE. This CDR3 region has 18 residues. The rearrangement links TRBV9 to TRBJ2-5; D might be TRBD1 (5 bases). Material: PBMCs, obtained before TCRalphabeta/CD19-depleted stem cell transplant. This clonotype originated in a boy less than two years old with Wiskott-Aldrich syndrome, due to receive a stem cell transplant. The CDR3 DNA follows: TGTGCCAGCAGCCCAAGCTGGCAGGGCTCGTCTGGCCAAAAGACCCAGTACTTC. Protein product: CASSPSWQGSSGQKTQYF.